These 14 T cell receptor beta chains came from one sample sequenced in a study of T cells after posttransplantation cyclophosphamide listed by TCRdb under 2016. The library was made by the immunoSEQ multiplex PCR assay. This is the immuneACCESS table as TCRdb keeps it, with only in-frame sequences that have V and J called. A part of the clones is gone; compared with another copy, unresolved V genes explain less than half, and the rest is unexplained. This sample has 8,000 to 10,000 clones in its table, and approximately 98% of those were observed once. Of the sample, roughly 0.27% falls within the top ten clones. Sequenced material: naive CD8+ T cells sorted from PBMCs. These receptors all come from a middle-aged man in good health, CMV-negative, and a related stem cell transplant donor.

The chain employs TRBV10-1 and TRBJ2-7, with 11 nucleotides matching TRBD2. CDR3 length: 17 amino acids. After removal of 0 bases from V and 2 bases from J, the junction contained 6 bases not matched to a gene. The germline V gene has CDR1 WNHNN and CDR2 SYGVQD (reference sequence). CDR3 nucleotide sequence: TGCGCCAGCAGTGAGTCCATCTTGGGACTAGCGGCCTACGAGCAGTACTTC. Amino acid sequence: CASSESILGLAAYEQYF.

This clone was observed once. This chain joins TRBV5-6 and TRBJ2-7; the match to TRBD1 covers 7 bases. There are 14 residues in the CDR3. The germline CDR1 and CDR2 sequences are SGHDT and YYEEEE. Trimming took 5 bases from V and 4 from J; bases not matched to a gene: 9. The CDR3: CASSKGKGAYEQYF. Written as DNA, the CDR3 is TGTGCCAGCAGTAAGGGAAAGGGGGCATACGAGCAGTACTTC. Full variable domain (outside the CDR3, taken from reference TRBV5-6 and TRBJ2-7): DAGVTQSPTHLIKTRGQQVTLRCSPKSGHDTVSWYQQALGQGPQFIFQYYEEEERQRGNFPDRFSGHQFPNYSSELNVNALLLGDSALYLCASSKGKGAYEQYFGPGTRLTVT.

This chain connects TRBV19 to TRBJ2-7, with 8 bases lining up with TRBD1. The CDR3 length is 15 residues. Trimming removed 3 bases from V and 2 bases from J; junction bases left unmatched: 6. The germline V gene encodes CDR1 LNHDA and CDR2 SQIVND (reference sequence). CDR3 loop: CASSIFGTGTYEQYF. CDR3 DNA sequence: TGTGCCAGTAGTATTTTTGGGACAGGAACCTACGAGCAGTACTTC.

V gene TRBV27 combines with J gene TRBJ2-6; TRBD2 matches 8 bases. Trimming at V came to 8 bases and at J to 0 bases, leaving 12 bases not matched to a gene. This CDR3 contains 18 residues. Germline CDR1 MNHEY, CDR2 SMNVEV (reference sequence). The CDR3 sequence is CASSLLGGAVSGANVLTF. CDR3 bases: TGTGCCAGCTCTTTGCTCGGGGGGGCAGTCTCTGGGGCCAACGTCCTGACTTTC. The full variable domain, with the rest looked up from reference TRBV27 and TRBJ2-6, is EAQVTQNPRYLITVTGKKLTVTCSQNMNHEYMSWYRQDPGLGLRQIYYSMNVEVTDKGDVPEGYKVSRKEKRNFPLILESPSPNQTSLYFCASSLLGGAVSGANVLTFGAGSRLTVL.

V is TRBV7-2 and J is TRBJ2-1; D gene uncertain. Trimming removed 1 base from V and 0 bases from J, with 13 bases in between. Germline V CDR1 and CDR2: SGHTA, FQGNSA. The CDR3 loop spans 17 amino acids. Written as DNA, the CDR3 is TGTGCCAGCAGCTTAGTGGCAGGTGGTAGCTCCTACAATGAGCAGTTCTTC. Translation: CASSLVAGGSSYNEQFF.

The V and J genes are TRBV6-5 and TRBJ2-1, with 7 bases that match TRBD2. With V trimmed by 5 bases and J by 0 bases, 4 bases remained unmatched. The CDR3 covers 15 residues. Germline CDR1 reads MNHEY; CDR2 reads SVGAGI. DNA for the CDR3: TGTGCCAGCAGTCTCGGGGGGAACTCCTACAATGAGCAGTTCTTC. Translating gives CASSLGGNSYNEQFF.

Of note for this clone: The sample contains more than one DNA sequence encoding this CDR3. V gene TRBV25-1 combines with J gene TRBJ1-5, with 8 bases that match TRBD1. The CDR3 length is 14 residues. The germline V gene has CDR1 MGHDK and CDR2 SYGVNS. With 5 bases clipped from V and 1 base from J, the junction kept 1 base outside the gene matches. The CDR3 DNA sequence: TGTGCCAGCAGTCGGACAGGGAGCAATCAGCCCCAGCATTTT. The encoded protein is CASSRTGSNQPQHF. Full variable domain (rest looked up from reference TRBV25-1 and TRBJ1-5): EADIYQTPRYLVIGTGKKITLECSQTMGHDKMYWYQQDPGMELHLIHYSYGVNSTEKGDLSSESTVSRIRTEHFPLTLESARPSHTSQYLCASSRTGSNQPQHFGDGTRLSIL.

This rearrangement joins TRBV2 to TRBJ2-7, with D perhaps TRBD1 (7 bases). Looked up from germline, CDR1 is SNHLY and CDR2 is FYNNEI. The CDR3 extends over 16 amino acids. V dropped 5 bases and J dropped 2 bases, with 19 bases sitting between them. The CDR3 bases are TGTGCCAGCAGTCCTATCCCGACAGGGACTCCCTACGAGCAGTACTTC. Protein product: CASSPIPTGTPYEQYF.

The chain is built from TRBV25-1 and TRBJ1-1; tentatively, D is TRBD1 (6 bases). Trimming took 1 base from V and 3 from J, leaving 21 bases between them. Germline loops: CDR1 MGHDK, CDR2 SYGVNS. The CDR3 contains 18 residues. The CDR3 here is CASSESHIPRGPDTEAFF. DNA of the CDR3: TGTGCCAGCAGTGAATCTCATATACCCAGGGGCCCTGACACTGAAGCTTTCTTT.

The CDR3 coding sequence is TGTGCCAGCAGTTTATATCCAGACAGGGGTTCCTACGAGCAGTACTTC. This translates into CASSLYPDRGSYEQYF. The chain uses TRBV27 and TRBJ2-7; TRBD1 matches at 8 bases. CDR1 and CDR2 (germline): MNHEY, SMNVEV (reference sequence). With 1 base clipped from V and 1 base from J, the junction kept 6 bases outside the gene matches. The CDR3 has 16 residues.

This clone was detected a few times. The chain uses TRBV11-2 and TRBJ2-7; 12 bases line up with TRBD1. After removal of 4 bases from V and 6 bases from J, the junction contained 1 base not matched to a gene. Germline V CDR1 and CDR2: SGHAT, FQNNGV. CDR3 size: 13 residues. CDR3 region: CASSWDRGPEQYF. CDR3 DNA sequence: TGTGCCAGCAGCTGGGACAGGGGGCCCGAGCAGTACTTC.

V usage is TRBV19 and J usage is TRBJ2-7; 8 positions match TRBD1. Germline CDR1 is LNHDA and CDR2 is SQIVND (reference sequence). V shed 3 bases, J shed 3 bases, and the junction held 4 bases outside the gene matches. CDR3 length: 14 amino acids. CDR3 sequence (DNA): TGTGCCAGTAGTATGGGACAGGTAGGCTACGAGCAGTACTTC. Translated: CASSMGQVGYEQYF.

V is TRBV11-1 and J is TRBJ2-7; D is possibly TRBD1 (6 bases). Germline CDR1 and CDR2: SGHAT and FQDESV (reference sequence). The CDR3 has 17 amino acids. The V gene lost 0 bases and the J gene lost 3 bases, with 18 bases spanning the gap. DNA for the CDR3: TGTGCCAGCAGCTTAGCGCGTTCCCAGACAGGTGTCTACGAGCAGTACTTC. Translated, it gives CASSLARSQTGVYEQYF.

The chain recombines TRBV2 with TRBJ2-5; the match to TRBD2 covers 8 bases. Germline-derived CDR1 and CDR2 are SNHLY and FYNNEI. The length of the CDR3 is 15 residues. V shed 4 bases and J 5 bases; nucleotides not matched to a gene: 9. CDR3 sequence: CASSVSGSLGETQYF. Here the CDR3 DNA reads TGTGCCAGCAGTGTAAGCGGGAGCCTCGGGGAGACCCAGTACTTC.